What follows are 2 T cell receptor beta chains derived from one specimen sequenced in a study of blood T cell repertoires in COVID-19 (TCRdb year 2020). The library was prepared using the immunoSEQ multiplex PCR assay. TCRdb mirrors the immuneACCESS table, restricted to in-frame sequences. Some clones are absent from its copies; in checked studies, under half trace to an unresolved V gene, and the reason for the others is unknown. The sample records over 50,000 clones, about 81% of which are singletons. The ten most abundant clones make up approximately 14% of the sample. Source material: peripheral blood. The receptors stem from a man at least 80 years old with acute or convalescent COVID-19.

V and J are TRBV27 and TRBJ2-1; TRBD1 matches 9 bases. CDR3 size: 15 residues. Germline V CDR1 and CDR2: MNHEY, SMNVEV (reference sequence). The ends lost 8 bases at V and 8 bases at J; junction bases unmatched: 13. The CDR3, as DNA: TGTGCCAGCCCCCCCGCGGGGACAGGGATCGATGAGCAGTTCTTC. Protein product: CASPPAGTGIDEQFF.

The V call is TRBV9, the J call TRBJ2-2; D gene uncertain. The germline V and J ends were trimmed by 2 bases and 3 bases, with 8 bases remaining between them. This CDR3 region has 14 residues. The germline V gene has CDR1 SGDLS and CDR2 YYNGEE. In DNA form, the CDR3 reads TGTGCCAGCAGCGTTATAGCCGACACCGGGGAGCTGTTTTTT. This encodes CASSVIADTGELFF. Together with reference TRBV9 and TRBJ2-2, the CDR3 gives the full variable domain: DSGVTQTPKHLITATGQRVTLRCSPRSGDLSVYWYQQSLDQGLQFLIQYYNGEERAKGNILERFSAQQFPDLHSELNLSSLELGDSALYFCASSVIADTGELFFGEGSRLTVL.